This T cell receptor beta chain came from a study of T cells after yellow fever vaccination. Study-wide results and caveats: CD4 and CD8 compartments shared a small share of clonotypes, likely from convergent recombination. Most primary-vaccination clones recurred post-booster (more than 95% CD4, around 88% CD8).

On this clonotype itself: Its antigen is as yet unknown.

V lost 7 bases, J lost 6 bases, and 6 bases stayed unmatched. The CDR3 has 13 amino acids. Germline-derived CDR1 and CDR2 are SGHRS and YFSETQ. TCRdb fed the 5' RACE reads into MiXCR, producing one record per CDR3 protein. Of around 530,000 distinct CDR3 sequences in the sample, about a sixth were seen once. Sequences were derived from PBMCs, sampled 5 days after the first yellow fever vaccination. The sequence came from a man younger than 35 who received the YFV17D yellow fever vaccine. The chain joins TRBV5-1 to TRBJ2-3; TRBD2 matches 9 bases. The CDR3 nucleotides are TGCGCCAGCCAAGAGAGCGGGGGGGATACGCAGTATTTT. Amino acids: CASQESGGDTQYF. The complete variable domain, with remaining parts taken from reference TRBV5-1 and TRBJ2-3, reads KAGVTQTPRYLIKTRGQQVTLSCSPISGHRSVSWYQQTPGQGLQFLFEYFSETQRNKGNFPGRFSGRQFSNSRSEMNVSTLELGDSALYLCASQESGGDTQYFGPGTRLTVL.